This T cell receptor (beta chain) was obtained from a study of T cell responses to AZD1222 COVID-19 vaccine (dated by TCRdb to the early 2020s). General notes on the study: AZD1222 recipients with second doses at about 4 weeks or about 12 weeks were pooled, because spike-specific TCR depth and breadth did not differ between schedules. Enrollment into the trials was organized by age into subgroups of 18-55, 56-69 and 70-plus years, and those subgroups contained about 160, 30 and 59 TCR-sequenced participants, respectively. A total of 233 trial participants underwent TCR sequencing, of whom some 210 received two doses of AZD1222 and 26 received two doses of the MenACWY control vaccine. The research as a whole found: In the small 56-69-year group, the increase in depth fell short of significance, most likely because of low power. Conclusions about previously exposed vaccinees were limited because only six or seven AZD1222 recipients were SARS-CoV-2 seropositive at baseline. Spike-specific TCR breadth and depth rose significantly after two AZD1222 doses compared with day 0 and with MenACWY recipients. CD4 TCRs associated with the vaccine covered the entire spike protein, and the dominant responses were in regions 160-218 and 743-854. Most participants were white British and females outnumbered males, and the authors suggested that clonal diversity may have been underestimated. Because no day 14 peak-response samples were available, the repertoires could be characterized only after the peak T cell response. Reportedly, close to half of the unique spike-specific TCRs recognized epitopes lying outside the regions that are mutated in the B.1.351 and B.1.1.7 variants.

Points on this clone: Its binding antigen is unknown. Base quality data are lacking; no much larger clone is found one base away.

V was cut back by 5 bases and J by 2 bases, leaving a gap of 9 bases between them. The CDR3 covers 13 residues, taking in both the cysteine and the phenylalanine. Only the CDR3 part of the read is kept: 39 bases, read in frame from the first base. CDR1 and CDR2 (SNHLY, FYNNEI) derive from the germline V gene. The CDR3 regions of human TCRbeta chains were analyzed by immunosequencing. The paper's processing steps were these. Repertoire TCRs were matched against a reference library of SARS-CoV-2-specific TCRs generated with the MIRA antigen-specificity platform. Breadth was defined as the fraction of unique TCRs that were SARS-CoV-2-associated, and depth was defined as the fraction of total T cells that were SARS-CoV-2-associated. Using the MIRA data, each spike-specific TCR was assigned both to the spike region to which the TCR was reactive and to a CD4 or CD8 class. Log10-transformed breadth and depth values were compared by one-way ANOVA with Sidak's multiple comparisons tests. Drawn from immuneACCESS, this table holds only the in-frame rearrangements with V and J called that TCRdb kept. Clones are partly lost; checked studies trace under half to an unresolved V gene and leave the rest unexplained. The V and J calls and clone size were taken over from that table, and D and trimming were inferred from the DNA. Present in this sample are 150,000 to 180,000 clones, about nine tenths of which were seen just once. The ten largest clones add up to roughly 1.9% of the sample.

The sample's time point, from its label and the paper: baseline before first vaccination. Vaccinee samples came from UK trials COV001 and COV002, including a single-blind randomized controlled phase 2/3 trial of AZD1222 (ChAdOx1 nCoV-19) in healthy adults. For TCRbeta chain sequencing, PBMC samples were collected from trial participants at day 0 and at day 28 after the second dose. This receptor was identified in an adult in good health. This material consisted of peripheral blood, taken on day 0 of AZD1222 vaccination. The V gene is TRBV2 and the J gene is TRBJ1-1; TRBD1 might be the D gene, on 6 matching bases. The nucleotide sequence reads as follows: TGTGCCAGCAGTCAGGACAGTAACACTGAAGCTTTCTTT. The encoded protein is CASSQDSNTEAFF.